This TCR beta chain was recorded in a study of cytomegalovirus exposure and HLA in healthy donors. Findings of the study overall: In a later analysis, common viral pathogens appeared linked to several of the most significant clusters.

Donors counted as nominally healthy when sampled, yet unrecorded immune exposures were likely. Vbeta (60) and Jbeta (13) primers were used in the PCR. Repertoires were generated with immunoSEQ multiplex PCR, while TCRdb's copy carries only in-frame clones and drops some. The sample contains more than 95,000 clones, roughly 80% of which appear only once. To note about this clone: What it recognizes is unknown.

Germline-derived CDR1 and CDR2 are SNHLY and FYNNEI. With 2 bases removed from V and 9 bases from J, the gap between germline ends came to 14 bases. This CDR3 is 14 amino acids long. The J gene is TRBJ2-1, the V gene TRBV2, with TRBD2 as a possible D gene (5 bases). The source is a woman in her forties in good health and CMV-seronegative. Specimen: PBMCs. The CDR3 loop reads CASSEWLPRGEQFF. CDR3 DNA sequence: TGTGCCAGCAGTGAATGGCTACCTCGGGGTGAGCAGTTCTTC.